Each of the 28 T cell receptor beta chains below was sequenced from the same sample in a study of T cell responses to AZD1222 COVID-19 vaccine. This table comes from immunoSEQ multiplex PCR, and its TCRdb copy is limited to in-frame clones, with some not included. The table includes some 150,000 clones, 90% detected once. Source: peripheral blood, taken 28 days after the second AZD1222 dose. The receptor set was obtained from an adult who received the AZD1222 COVID-19 vaccine.

The chain uses TRBV9 and TRBJ1-2, with D uncertain. V lost 0 bases and J lost 10, with 13 bases in between. This CDR3 has 13 residues. Per the germline V gene, CDR1 is SGDLS and CDR2 is YYNGEE. The CDR3 coding sequence is TGTGCCAGCAGCGTAGCGTCTACCGGGGACTACACCTTC. Protein sequence: CASSVASTGDYTF.

The chain is built from TRBV27 and TRBJ1-2, with D unclear. There are 14 residues in the CDR3. The germline V and J ends were trimmed by 5 bases and 2 bases, with 12 bases remaining between them. Germline CDR1 and CDR2: MNHEY and SMNVEV (reference sequence). The CDR3 sequence is CASSPPGVNYGYTF. For the CDR3, the DNA is TGTGCCAGCAGTCCCCCCGGCGTAAACTATGGCTACACCTTC.

The chain recombines TRBV14 with TRBJ2-1; a possible D gene is TRBD1 (5 bases). CDR1 and CDR2 from the germline V gene are SGHDN and FVKESK. Deletions cut 0 bases from V and 8 bases from J, with 11 bases between. The CDR3 is made up of 14 amino acids. This CDR3 is CASSQEQGTYEQFF. DNA of the CDR3: TGTGCCAGCAGCCAAGAGCAGGGTACTTATGAGCAGTTCTTC.

This sequence joins TRBV6-1 and TRBJ1-1; no reliable D call. From germline, CDR1 is MNHNS and CDR2 SASEGT. V was cut by 2 bases and J by 2 bases, with 12 bases left in between. This CDR3 spans 15 amino acids. The CDR3 reads CASSEPAGANTEAFF. CDR3 DNA: TGTGCCAGCAGTGAACCTGCGGGCGCCAACACTGAAGCTTTCTTT.

The chain couples TRBV28 to TRBJ2-3; possible D gene TRBD2, 5 bases. In germline, CDR1 is MDHEN, CDR2 SYDVKM. V gave up 6 bases and J gave up 2 bases, with 15 bases separating them. The CDR3 contains 15 residues. The CDR3 DNA follows: TGTGCCAGCAGATTCATGCGGGCGCCCACAGATACGCAGTATTTT. Amino acid sequence: CASRFMRAPTDTQYF.

The chain employs TRBV29-1 and TRBJ2-7, with 7 bases that match TRBD1. This CDR3 is 12 amino acids long. The V gene's germline CDR1 is SQVTM and CDR2 ANQGSEA. Losses at the gene ends were 7 bases for V and 7 bases for J; bases not matched to a gene: 10. CDR3 sequence reads: CSAAGTEREQYF. CDR3 sequence (DNA): TGCAGCGCGGCCGGGACAGAGAGAGAGCAGTACTTC.

This chain uses TRBV5-1 with TRBJ1-2; unclear D gene. CDR3 size: 13 residues. Trimming stripped 0 bases from V and 3 bases from J, with 6 bases between. CDR1 SGHRS and CDR2 YFSETQ come from the germline V gene. CDR3 nucleotide sequence: TGCGCCAGCAGCTTGGGGTCTTACTATGGCTACACCTTC. It is translated as CASSLGSYYGYTF.

V gene TRBV30 combines with J gene TRBJ1-1; D not resolved. Germline V gives CDR1 GTSNPN, CDR2 SVGIG (reference sequence). Trimming removed 5 bases from V and 0 bases from J, with 10 bases in between. This CDR3 region has 13 residues. CDR3 protein: CAWGDNLNTEAFF. The CDR3, as DNA: TGTGCCTGGGGAGACAACCTGAACACTGAAGCTTTCTTT.

The chain couples TRBV12-3 or TRBV12-4 to TRBJ1-2; D is unresolved. This CDR3 is 13 amino acids long. V was clipped by 6 bases and J by 4 bases, with 12 bases between them. CDR3 sequence: CASSNYRVYGYTF. The CDR3 DNA is TGTGCCAGCAGCAACTATAGGGTCTATGGCTACACCTTC.

This clone was counted a single time. This chain connects TRBV3-1 (or the pseudogene TRBV3-2) to TRBJ1-3, with D hard to call. Trimming shortened V by 0 bases and J by 2 bases, and 5 bases separated the two germline ends. This CDR3 has 14 residues. The V gene's germline CDR1 is LGHDT and CDR2 YNNKEL (reference sequence). CDR3 amino acids: CASSQEGTGNTIYF. The CDR3 DNA sequence: TGTGCCAGCAGCCAAGAGGGCACTGGAAACACCATATATTTT.

Only a few counts were recorded for this clone. This chain uses TRBV19 with TRBJ1-1, with TRBD1 as a possible D gene (5 bases). The CDR3 totals 14 residues. Germline CDR1 and CDR2: LNHDA and SQIVND (reference sequence). V was pared by 2 bases and J by 4 bases, with 11 bases between. The CDR3 here is CASSIQGRGTEAFF. Here the CDR3 DNA reads TGTGCCAGTAGTATACAGGGTAGGGGCACTGAAGCTTTCTTT.

V and J are TRBV5-1 and TRBJ2-2, with D possibly matching TRBD1 (6 bases). Deletions cut 5 bases from V and 2 bases from J, with 7 bases between. The germline V gene has CDR1 SGHRS and CDR2 YFSETQ. The CDR3 has 13 amino acids. In DNA form, the CDR3 reads TGCGCCAGCAGGGGGGCCAACACCGGGGAGCTGTTTTTT. Residues: CASRGANTGELFF.

The chain carries TRBV4-2 and TRBJ1-1; 7 nucleotides align to TRBD1. V shed 0 bases, J shed 3 bases, and the junction held 7 bases outside the gene matches. Germline V CDR1 and CDR2: LGHNA, YNFKEQ. This CDR3 contains 16 residues. This CDR3 is CASSQDRPGGDTEAFF. Here the CDR3 DNA reads TGTGCCAGCAGCCAAGATCGGCCAGGGGGGGACACTGAAGCTTTCTTT.

The table lists this clone with a count of one. This sequence joins TRBV3-1 (or the pseudogene TRBV3-2) and TRBJ1-1; 9 bases map to TRBD1. The V and J ends lost 4 bases and 6 bases, in that order; junction bases with no gene match: 9. In germline, CDR1 is LGHDT, CDR2 YNNKEL (reference sequence). The length of the CDR3 is 15 residues. The CDR3 region is CASSPYRGRQAEAFF. CDR3 nucleotides: TGTGCCAGCAGCCCCTACAGGGGGCGCCAAGCTGAAGCTTTCTTT.

This clone has only one observation. The V call is TRBV19, the J call TRBJ2-7, with a weak D call TRBD2 (5 bases). The CDR3 length is 15 residues. V dropped 5 bases and J dropped 2 bases, with 16 bases sitting between them. Looked up from germline, CDR1 is LNHDA and CDR2 is SQIVND (reference sequence). In DNA form, the CDR3 reads TGTGCCAGTAGTGAACGAGGGTGGGATCCCTACGAGCAGTACTTC. This codes for CASSERGWDPYEQYF.

V and J are TRBV24-1 and TRBJ1-5, with 12 bases lining up with TRBD1. V shed 7 bases and J 5 bases; nucleotides not matched to a gene: 8. This CDR3 is built from 16 residues. Germline CDR1 reads KGHDR; CDR2 reads SFDVKD. CDR3 amino acids: CATSSPGQGAYQPQHF. DNA for the CDR3: TGTGCCACCAGCTCACCGGGACAGGGGGCTTATCAGCCCCAGCATTTT.

V is TRBV25-1 and J is TRBJ2-1; 11 positions agree with TRBD2. Germline V lookup: CDR1 MGHDK, CDR2 SYGVNS. This CDR3 is built from 14 residues. V was pared by 4 bases and J by 7 bases, with 3 bases of the junction left unmatched. The CDR3 sequence is CASSGSGGANEQFF. The CDR3, as DNA: TGTGCCAGCAGTGGTAGCGGGGGGGCAAATGAGCAGTTCTTC.

The chain joins TRBV5-1 to TRBJ2-7; TRBD2 is a possible D gene (7 bases). CDR3 length equals 15 residues. Germline V gives CDR1 SGHRS, CDR2 YFSETQ. Trimming stripped 0 bases from V and 3 bases from J, with 13 bases between. The CDR3 loop reads CASSLGYRGGYEQYF. In DNA, the CDR3 is TGCGCCAGCAGCTTGGGGTATAGGGGGGGCTACGAGCAGTACTTC.

CDR3 bases: TGTGCCAGCAGCCAACTTCCTCTGAACACTGAAGCTTTCTTT. Translated, it gives CASSQLPLNTEAFF. This chain joins TRBV4-2 and TRBJ1-1; D unclear. Germline V gene data show CDR1 as LGHNA and CDR2 as YNFKEQ. Trimming took off 2 bases at V and 0 bases at J, with 7 bases between the two ends. The CDR3 consists of 14 residues.

The rearrangement joins TRBV18 to TRBJ2-5; tentative D call: TRBD2 (5 bases). The V gene lost 4 bases and the J gene lost 4 bases, with 10 bases spanning the gap. In germline, CDR1 is KGHSH, CDR2 LQKENI. This CDR3 contains 13 residues. The CDR3 DNA reads as TGTGCCAGCTCACTTACCGGGATAGAGACCCAGTACTTC. It specifies CASSLTGIETQYF.

The rearrangement uses TRBV4-1 and TRBJ2-3; TRBD1 might be the D (5 bases). Trimming pared 0 bases from V and 3 bases from J, leaving 16 bases between. Germline V lookup: CDR1 MGHRA, CDR2 YSYEKL. This CDR3 comprises 17 residues. Here the CDR3 reads CASSQDRRPQETDTQYF. The CDR3 bases are TGCGCCAGCAGCCAAGATCGACGCCCACAGGAAACAGATACGCAGTATTTT.

The chain is built from TRBV14 and TRBJ2-7, with D tentatively TRBD2 (5 bases). Germline assignment: CDR1 SGHDN and CDR2 FVKESK. CDR3 length equals 16 residues. V lost 0 bases and J 5 bases, leaving 17 bases between the germline ends. The CDR3 nucleotides are TGTGCCAGCAGCCAAGACGCGTCGGGGTTTAGGCACGAGCAGTACTTC. It yields the protein CASSQDASGFRHEQYF.

V is TRBV7-8 and J is TRBJ2-1; weak D call: TRBD1 (6 bases). The CDR3 is made up of 14 amino acids. Trimming took 4 bases from V and 6 from J, leaving 13 bases between them. CDR1 is SGHVS and CDR2 is FQNEAQ in the germline V gene. CDR3 amino acids: CASSSRWGLNEQFF. CDR3 nucleotides: TGTGCCAGCAGCTCAAGGTGGGGGCTCAATGAGCAGTTCTTC.

The rearrangement joins TRBV5-4 to TRBJ2-2, with 8 positions matching TRBD2. CDR3 length: 15 residues. Trimming cost V 7 bases and J 8 bases; bases outside gene matches: 13. Germline V gene lookup returns CDR1 SGHNT and CDR2 YYREEE (reference sequence). In DNA, the CDR3 is TGTGCCAGCGGAAGAACGGGACTAGTCTCTGGGGAGCTGTTTTTT. Its translation: CASGRTGLVSGELFF. Together with reference TRBV5-4 and TRBJ2-2, the CDR3 gives the full variable domain: ETGVTQSPTHLIKTRGQQVTLRCSSQSGHNTVSWYQQALGQGPQFIFQYYREEENGRGNFPPRFSGLQFPNYSSELNVNALELDDSALYLCASGRTGLVSGELFFGEGSRLTVL.

This sequence joins TRBV6-5 and TRBJ1-1, with TRBD1 as a possible D gene (6 bases). Trimming took off 6 bases at V and 7 bases at J, with 9 bases between the two ends. The CDR3 sequence is 11 residues long. Germline-derived CDR1 and CDR2 are MNHEY and SVGAGI. The CDR3 DNA is TGTGCCAGCAGGGGGGCTGGTGAAGCTTTCTTT. This translates into CASRGAGEAFF.

This sequence joins TRBV5-4 and TRBJ2-7; the match to TRBD2 covers 9 bases. V lost 0 bases to trimming and J lost 4 bases; unmatched junction nucleotides: 5. CDR3 size: 15 residues. The germline V gene has CDR1 SGHNT and CDR2 YYREEE (reference sequence). Here the CDR3 reads CASSLGVAGGYEQYF. The CDR3 DNA follows: TGTGCCAGCAGCTTGGGGGTTGCGGGAGGGTACGAGCAGTACTTC.

The CDR3 DNA follows: TGTGCCAGCAGCCCCGGGGCCTACAATGAGCAGTTCTTC. Translated: CASSPGAYNEQFF. This rearrangement joins TRBV2 to TRBJ2-1; D is possibly TRBD2 (5 bases). The CDR3 is made up of 13 amino acids. The V gene's germline CDR1 is SNHLY and CDR2 FYNNEI. Trimming cost V 6 bases and J 2 bases, with 8 bases left between them.

The chain combines TRBV7-2 with TRBJ1-5; no clear D. The germline gives CDR1 SGHTA, CDR2 FQGNSA. This CDR3 is built from 15 residues. Trimming removed 1 base at V and 6 bases at J, with 13 bases between. The CDR3, as DNA: TGTGCCAGCAGCTTAGGCCGGATCCCGAGTCAGCCCCAGCATTTT. This sequence encodes CASSLGRIPSQPQHF.